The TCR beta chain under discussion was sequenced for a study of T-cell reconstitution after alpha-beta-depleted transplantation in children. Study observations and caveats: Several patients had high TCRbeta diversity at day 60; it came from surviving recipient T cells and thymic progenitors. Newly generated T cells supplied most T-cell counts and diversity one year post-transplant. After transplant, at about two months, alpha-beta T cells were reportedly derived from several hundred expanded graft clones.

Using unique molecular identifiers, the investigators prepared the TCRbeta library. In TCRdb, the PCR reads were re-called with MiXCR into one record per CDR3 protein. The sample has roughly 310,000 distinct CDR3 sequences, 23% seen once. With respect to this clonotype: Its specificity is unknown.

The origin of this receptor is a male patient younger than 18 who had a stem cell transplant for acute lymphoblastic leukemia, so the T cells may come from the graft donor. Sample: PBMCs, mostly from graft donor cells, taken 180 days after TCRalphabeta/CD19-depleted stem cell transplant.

The CDR3, as DNA: TGTGCCAGCAGTGATTTACACACCGGGGAGCTGTTTTTT. It encodes CASSDLHTGELFF. The chain combines TRBV25-1 with TRBJ2-2; D is ambiguous. Germline V gene sequence: CDR1 MGHDK, CDR2 SYGVNS. V was clipped by 3 bases and J by 3 bases, with 5 bases between them. This CDR3 contains 13 residues.